A single sample gave rise to the 10 T cell receptor beta chains below, sequenced in a study of beta chain features in type 1 diabetes. Notes on the study in general: People with Type 1 diabetes carried modestly yet significantly shorter TCRB CDR3s in all four CD4+ subsets.

Every isolated RNA sample was fully reverse transcribed, so sequencing captured expressed TCRB transcripts. Produced via immunoSEQ multiplex PCR; TCRdb's table is partial and in-frame only. In the table there are approximately 260,000 clones, roughly 22% of which are singletons. Their recognized antigens are unknown. The material sequenced was naive CD4+ T cells from blood. These TCRs come from a middle-aged woman with type 1 diabetes.

This clone has more than one count but fewer than ten. The chain uses TRBV19 and TRBJ1-2, with unresolved D. Germline V gene data show CDR1 as LNHDA and CDR2 as SQIVND (reference sequence). The CDR3 sequence is 14 residues long. V was trimmed by 3 bases and J by 4 bases, leaving 12 bases between them. CDR3 protein: CASSMETKPYGYTF. The CDR3 region has the DNA TGTGCCAGTAGTATGGAGACTAAACCCTATGGCTACACCTTC.

The chain combines TRBV7-3 with TRBJ2-2, with TRBD2 matching 7 bases. This CDR3 has 14 residues. The germline V gene has CDR1 SGHTA and CDR2 FQGTGA. Unmatched junction bases numbered 6, after V lost 7 bases and J lost 4 bases. CDR3 region: CASNYGGSTGELFF. The DNA for the CDR3 is TGTGCCAGCAACTACGGGGGGTCCACCGGGGAGCTGTTTTTT.

There are a few counts of this clone. This sequence joins TRBV29-1 and TRBJ2-1, with 9 positions matching TRBD1. V trimming: 7 bases; J trimming: 7 bases; junction bases outside the gene matches: 2. This CDR3 is 11 amino acids long. Germline CDR1 reads SQVTM; CDR2 reads ANQGSEA. CDR3 in amino acids: CSGDRGNEQFF. In DNA, the CDR3 is TGCAGCGGAGACAGGGGGAATGAGCAGTTCTTC.

The table lists this clone with a few counts. The chain carries TRBV29-1 and TRBJ2-7; D is possibly TRBD1 (5 bases). Germline V gene sequence: CDR1 SQVTM, CDR2 ANQGSEA. This CDR3 is 13 amino acids long. The V gene lost 1 base and the J gene lost 6 bases, with 13 bases spanning the gap. The CDR3 sequence: CSVEVASRAEQYF. The CDR3 DNA follows: TGCAGCGTTGAAGTTGCCAGCAGGGCCGAGCAGTACTTC.

The V and J genes are TRBV29-1 and TRBJ2-5; D gene uncertain. CDR1 and CDR2 (germline): SQVTM, ANQGSEA. Trimming took 8 bases from V and 1 from J, leaving 11 bases between them. The CDR3 covers 12 residues. The CDR3 DNA is TGCAGCCTTGCCAGGTCCCAAGAGACCCAGTACTTC. Its protein is CSLARSQETQYF.

The chain is built from TRBV6-5 and TRBJ1-6, with D perhaps TRBD1 (6 bases). The V gene lost 6 bases and the J gene lost 6 bases, with 12 bases spanning the gap. Germline V CDR1 and CDR2: MNHEY, SVGAGI. The CDR3 has 14 amino acids. CDR3 region: CASSQQGANSPLHF. The CDR3 coding sequence is TGTGCCAGCAGCCAACAGGGAGCTAATTCACCCCTCCACTTT.

The chain couples TRBV9 to TRBJ1-3; D unresolved. The CDR3 is 13 residues long. CDR1 SGDLS and CDR2 YYNGEE come from the germline V gene. Trimming removed 4 bases from V and 4 bases from J, with 9 bases in between. The CDR3 coding sequence is TGTGCCAGCAGCCAAACTTCCGGAAACACCATATATTTT. Protein: CASSQTSGNTIYF.

This sequence joins TRBV5-1 and TRBJ1-1; TRBD1 is a possible D gene (6 bases). Germline V gives CDR1 SGHRS, CDR2 YFSETQ. This CDR3 has 16 residues. Trimming took 5 bases from V and 4 from J, leaving 21 bases between them. CDR3 coding DNA: TGCGCCAGCAGTTCCGGACAGACTTTCCGAGGCACTGAAGCTTTCTTT. Translating gives CASSSGQTFRGTEAFF.

This clone was seen a handful of times. The V gene is TRBV15, the J gene TRBJ1-5, with 11 bases aligning to TRBD1. In germline, CDR1 is LNHNV, CDR2 YYDKDF (reference sequence). The CDR3 runs 17 residues. Trimming cost V 4 bases and J 4 bases; bases outside gene matches: 9. CDR3 in amino acids: CATSTFQGQGANQPQHF. CDR3 DNA: TGTGCCACCAGCACATTCCAAGGACAGGGGGCGAATCAGCCCCAGCATTTT.

The chain carries TRBV9 and TRBJ2-5; TRBD2 agrees at 11 bases. There are 16 residues in the CDR3. Germline CDR1 is SGDLS and CDR2 is YYNGEE. J gave up 2 bases and V 0 bases, and 3 bases lay outside the gene matches. The CDR3 sequence: CASSVGSGGVQETQYF. The CDR3 DNA sequence: TGTGCCAGCAGCGTAGGTAGCGGGGGGGTACAAGAGACCCAGTACTTC.